These 29 T cell receptor beta chains were sequenced from one sample in a study of blood T cell repertoires in COVID-19. Sequenced by immunoSEQ multiplex PCR; TCRdb stores in-frame clones only, minus some. This sample has 150,000 to 200,000 clones, with roughly nine tenths found just once. Material: peripheral blood. The receptor source for this set is a man between 60 and 75 years old with active or convalescent COVID-19.

This chain connects TRBV2 to TRBJ2-1; 9 bases are a match to TRBD2. J lost 4 bases, V lost 7 bases, and 8 bases had no gene match. Germline assignment: CDR1 SNHLY and CDR2 FYNNEI. The CDR3 contains 15 residues. The CDR3 sequence: CASTNERGDYNEQFF. In DNA form, the CDR3 reads TGTGCCAGCACAAACGAGCGGGGGGATTACAATGAGCAGTTCTTC.

This sequence joins TRBV12-3 or TRBV12-4 and TRBJ1-1, with D uncertain. Trimming took off 3 bases at V and 5 bases at J, with 10 bases between the two ends. The CDR3 contains 13 residues. The CDR3 nucleotides read TGTGCCAGCAGTTTCAAGAGACAAACTGAAGCTTTCTTT. Its translation: CASSFKRQTEAFF.

J is TRBJ2-2 and V is TRBV9; possible D gene TRBD2, 6 bases. V was cut by 2 bases and J by 0 bases, with 20 bases left in between. The CDR3 contains 19 residues. Per germline, CDR1 SGDLS and CDR2 YYNGEE. In DNA, the CDR3 is TGTGCCAGCAGCGTCACCTTAACCGGGAGTCCAACGAACACCGGGGAGCTGTTTTTT. Translation gives CASSVTLTGSPTNTGELFF.

J is TRBJ2-1 and V is TRBV7-6, with 13 bases matching TRBD2. Germline CDR1 SGHVS, CDR2 FNYEAQ. The CDR3 totals 18 residues. Losses at the gene ends were 0 bases for V and 6 bases for J; bases not matched to a gene: 8. In nucleotides, the CDR3 is TGTGCCAGCAGCTTAGCAAGCACTAGCGGGGGGGCCATCAATGAGCAGTTCTTC. This gives the protein CASSLASTSGGAINEQFF.

The chain's CDR3 is CASSVRDRGPDTQYF. The CDR3 bases are TGTGCCAGCAGCGTGAGGGACAGGGGCCCAGATACGCAGTATTTT. The chain combines TRBV9 with TRBJ2-3, with 10 bases lining up with TRBD1. From germline, CDR1 is SGDLS and CDR2 YYNGEE. The CDR3 extends over 15 amino acids. The V and J ends lost 2 bases and 4 bases, in that order; junction bases with no gene match: 4.

CDR3: CASSQSGPYEQYF. In nucleotides, the CDR3 is TGCGCCAGCAGCCAATCGGGTCCCTACGAGCAGTACTTC. The V gene is TRBV4-1, the J gene TRBJ2-7, with D unresolved. Trimming took off 2 bases at V and 2 bases at J, with 7 bases between the two ends. The CDR3 is made up of 13 amino acids. Looked up from germline, CDR1 is MGHRA and CDR2 is YSYEKL.

This clone was seen more than once but under ten times. The chain links TRBV2 to TRBJ2-1; D remains ambiguous. Trimming took off 6 bases at V and 9 bases at J, with 18 bases between the two ends. The CDR3 consists of 14 residues. The germline CDR1 and CDR2 sequences are SNHLY and FYNNEI. The CDR3 is CASRAPLSSGEQFF. The CDR3 DNA is TGTGCCAGCAGGGCCCCCCTCTCCTCAGGTGAGCAGTTCTTC. Full variable domain (outside the CDR3, taken from reference TRBV2 and TRBJ2-1): EPEVTQTPSHQVTQMGQEVILRCVPISNHLYFYWYRQILGQKVEFLVSFYNNEISEKSEIFDDQFSVERPDGSNFTLKIRSTKLEDSAMYFCASRAPLSSGEQFFGPGTRLTVL.

V is TRBV7-9 and J is TRBJ2-1, with 8 bases identical to TRBD2. The germline CDR1 and CDR2 sequences are SEHNR and FQNEAQ (reference sequence). Trimming removed 1 base from V and 6 bases from J; junction bases left unmatched: 5. CDR3 size: 15 residues. The CDR3 here is CASSLEGTRSNEQFF. The CDR3, as DNA: TGTGCCAGCAGCTTAGAAGGGACTAGATCCAATGAGCAGTTCTTC.

The chain recombines TRBV6-5 with TRBJ2-5; 7 nucleotides align to TRBD2. The germline V gene has CDR1 MNHEY and CDR2 SVGAGI. V dropped 0 bases and J dropped 2; count of bases not matched to a gene: 6. This CDR3 has 16 residues. CDR3 coding DNA: TGTGCCAGCAGTTACTCCGGCCTAGCGGTACAAGAGACCCAGTACTTC. Residues: CASSYSGLAVQETQYF.

CDR3 protein: CASSQRAAPDTQYF. The CDR3 bases are TGCGCCAGCAGCCAACGCGCGGCTCCAGATACGCAGTATTTT. The chain joins TRBV4-1 to TRBJ2-3; no firm D call. The CDR3 length is 14 residues. The germline gives CDR1 MGHRA, CDR2 YSYEKL. Trimming removed 2 bases from V and 4 bases from J, with 10 bases in between.

The chain combines TRBV27 with TRBJ1-2; D is possibly TRBD1 (5 bases). V lost 2 bases and J lost 7, with 8 bases in between. The length of the CDR3 is 12 residues. Germline CDR1 MNHEY, CDR2 SMNVEV (reference sequence). The CDR3 spells CASSLQGTGYTF. The CDR3 DNA is TGTGCCAGCAGTTTACAGGGAACTGGCTACACCTTC.

The chain uses TRBV7-9 and TRBJ1-6, with TRBD1 matching 7 bases. With 5 bases clipped from V and 5 bases from J, the junction kept 3 bases outside the gene matches. Germline values: CDR1 SEHNR, CDR2 FQNEAQ (reference sequence). The CDR3 covers 14 residues. The CDR3 sequence is CASSRDRDNSPLHF. In nucleotides, the CDR3 is TGTGCCAGCAGCCGCGACAGGGATAATTCACCCCTCCACTTT. Based on the CDR3 plus reference TRBV7-9 and TRBJ1-6, the full variable domain is DTGVSQNPRHKITKRGQNVTFRCDPISEHNRLYWYRQTLGQGPEFLTYFQNEAQLEKSRLLSDRFSAERPKGSFSTLEIQRTEQGDSAMYLCASSRDRDNSPLHFGNGTRLTVT.

The rearrangement links TRBV23-1 to TRBJ2-5; 9 bases are shared with TRBD2. TRBV23-1 is an open reading frame, and its role is uncertain. The V gene end was trimmed by 3 bases and the J gene end by 3 bases; junction bases not matched to a gene: 11. This CDR3 spans 17 amino acids. This CDR3 is CASSHEITSGFEETQYF. The DNA of the CDR3 is TGCGCCAGCAGTCACGAGATTACTAGCGGGTTTGAAGAGACCCAGTACTTC.

This chain uses TRBV5-4 with TRBJ2-2; no definite D call. The length of the CDR3 is 15 residues. The V and J ends lost 0 bases and 1 base respectively, with 7 bases between them. The germline gives CDR1 SGHNT, CDR2 YYREEE (reference sequence). CDR3 nucleotides: TGTGCCAGCAGCTTGGTTCTAGGGAACACCGGGGAGCTGTTTTTT. This translates into CASSLVLGNTGELFF.

CDR3 in amino acids: CASSPGQPTGELFF. The CDR3, as DNA: TGCGCCAGCAGCCCGGGACAGCCCACCGGGGAGCTGTTTTTT. The J gene is TRBJ2-2, the V gene TRBV5-1; 7 nucleotides align to TRBD1. The CDR3 spans 14 residues. V gave up 4 bases and J gave up 4 bases; unmatched junction bases: 4. Germline CDR1 SGHRS, CDR2 YFSETQ.

This clone turned up a few times. The chain couples TRBV11-2 to TRBJ1-1, with 10 bases lining up with TRBD1. With 5 bases clipped from V and 6 bases from J, the junction kept 12 bases outside the gene matches. CDR3 length equals 16 residues. Germline values: CDR1 SGHAT, CDR2 FQNNGV. The CDR3 nucleotides are TGTGCCAGCAGCCCCGGACAGGGGGTAAAAAGGGCTGAAGCTTTCTTT. This codes for CASSPGQGVKRAEAFF.

The chain couples TRBV18 to TRBJ1-2; D is ambiguous. The CDR3 has 13 amino acids. The germline CDR1 and CDR2 sequences are KGHSH and LQKENI. Deletions cut 2 bases from V and 5 bases from J, with 9 bases between. The CDR3 DNA reads as TGTGCCAGCTCACCAACGTCAGAATATGGCTACACCTTC. This gives the protein CASSPTSEYGYTF. Full variable domain (remainder filled in from reference TRBV18 and TRBJ1-2): NAGVMQNPRHLVRRRGQEARLRCSPMKGHSHVYWYRQLPEEGLKFMVYLQKENIIDESGMPKERFSAEFPKEGPSILRIQQVVRGDSAAYFCASSPTSEYGYTFGSGTRLTVV.

With regard to this clone: A junction boundary mismatches the germline segment, possibly from a read error. The gene calls are TRBV27 and TRBJ1-6; a possible D gene is TRBD1 (5 bases). Germline V gene sequence: CDR1 MNHEY, CDR2 SMNVEV (reference sequence). The CDR3 is made up of 16 amino acids. Here the CDR3 DNA reads TGTGCTAGCAGTTTATGGGGGGTCCCTCGGGGTTCACCCCTCCACTTT. Residues: CASSLWGVPRGSPLHF.

The chain is built from TRBV5-1 and TRBJ2-3; perhaps TRBD1 as D (6 bases). Between the trimmed V and J ends, which lost 4 bases and 2 bases, there was a span of 14 bases. Germline V lookup: CDR1 SGHRS, CDR2 YFSETQ. The CDR3 runs 15 residues. In DNA, the CDR3 is TGCGCCAGCAGCCCGGACAGACCCCTCACAGATACGCAGTATTTT. Translation gives CASSPDRPLTDTQYF.

The CDR3 loop reads CASGLSGGPNTQYF. In nucleotides, the CDR3 is TGTGCTAGTGGTTTGTCCGGGGGACCAAATACGCAGTATTTT. V is TRBV12-5 and J is TRBJ2-3, with D perhaps matching TRBD2 (6 bases). Germline CDR1 reads LGHNT; CDR2 reads FRNRAP. Trimming pared 2 bases from V and 7 bases from J, leaving 13 bases between. This CDR3 is built from 14 residues.

This chain's CDR3 is CASNIRGSATNEKLFF. In DNA form, the CDR3 reads TGTGCCAGCAACATCAGGGGATCGGCAACTAATGAAAAACTGTTTTTT. The chain is built from TRBV25-1 and TRBJ1-4; D may be TRBD1 (6 bases). The CDR3 is 16 residues long. V was shortened by 7 bases and J by 0 bases, with 15 bases between the two germline ends. From germline, CDR1 is MGHDK and CDR2 SYGVNS.

The chain links TRBV18 to TRBJ2-2; TRBD1 matches at 7 bases. V lost 3 bases, J lost 1 base, and 8 bases stayed unmatched. Germline loops: CDR1 KGHSH, CDR2 LQKENI. The CDR3 has 17 amino acids. Here the CDR3 DNA reads TGTGCCAGCTCACCTCTAACTTCAGGGGGGAACACCGGGGAGCTGTTTTTT. This codes for CASSPLTSGGNTGELFF. The full variable domain, rest sourced from reference TRBV18 and TRBJ2-2, is NAGVMQNPRHLVRRRGQEARLRCSPMKGHSHVYWYRQLPEEGLKFMVYLQKENIIDESGMPKERFSAEFPKEGPSILRIQQVVRGDSAAYFCASSPLTSGGNTGELFFGEGSRLTVL.

V usage is TRBV5-1 and J usage is TRBJ1-4; D is unclear. This CDR3 is built from 14 residues. V lost 0 bases to trimming and J lost 6 bases, with 9 bases between them. Germline loops: CDR1 SGHRS, CDR2 YFSETQ. The CDR3 spells CASSLGGGDEKLFF. CDR3 sequence (DNA): TGCGCCAGCAGCTTGGGAGGCGGCGATGAAAAACTGTTTTTT.

The chain joins TRBV6-5 to TRBJ1-5, with a possible D match to TRBD1 (5 bases). CDR3 length: 13 residues. Trimming left V 5 bases short and J 4 bases short, with 9 bases between. Germline loops: CDR1 MNHEY, CDR2 SVGAGI. CDR3 sequence (DNA): TGTGCCAGCAGTCCCGACAGAAATCAGCCCCAGCATTTT. Its translation: CASSPDRNQPQHF.

CDR3 nucleotides: TGCGCCAGCAGCTCCTCAGGGAACACTGAAGCTTTCTTT. Translated: CASSSSGNTEAFF. V gene TRBV5-1 combines with J gene TRBJ1-1; D gene uncertain. V was trimmed by 3 bases and J by 1 base, leaving 7 bases between them. The CDR3 runs to 13 residues. In germline, CDR1 is SGHRS, CDR2 YFSETQ.

This clone was picked up a small number of times. The V call is TRBV5-1, the J call TRBJ2-7, with 8 bases fitting TRBD1. The trim removed 3 bases at V and 4 bases at J, leaving 6 bases unmatched. CDR1 SGHRS and CDR2 YFSETQ come from the germline V gene. The CDR3 is 14 residues long. The CDR3 protein is CASSSTGDLYEQYF. The CDR3 DNA reads TGCGCCAGCAGCTCGACAGGGGATTTGTACGAGCAGTACTTC.

The chain is built from TRBV29-1 and TRBJ2-1, with TRBD2 matching over 12 bases. The length of the CDR3 is 14 residues. V shed 7 bases and J 6 bases; nucleotides not matched to a gene: 7. The germline V gene has CDR1 SQVTM and CDR2 ANQGSEA. The CDR3 DNA reads as TGCAGCGGGGCTCTAGCGGGGGGGCCCAATGAGCAGTTCTTC. Its translation: CSGALAGGPNEQFF.

This chain links TRBV7-6 with TRBJ1-5; 8 bases line up with TRBD1. This CDR3 contains 15 residues. CDR1 and CDR2 (germline): SGHVS, FNYEAQ. The ends lost 4 bases at V and 5 bases at J; junction bases unmatched: 7. The CDR3 reads CASSWEQGEDQPQHF. In nucleotides, the CDR3 is TGTGCCAGCAGCTGGGAACAGGGGGAAGATCAGCCCCAGCATTTT.

V and J are TRBV19 and TRBJ1-6; TRBD1 might be the D (6 bases). The CDR3 extends over 14 amino acids. Germline-derived CDR1 and CDR2 are LNHDA and SQIVND (reference sequence). Trimming stripped 8 bases from V and 5 bases from J, with 13 bases between. CDR3 in amino acids: CASDWGPNNSPLHF. For the CDR3, the DNA is TGTGCCAGTGATTGGGGGCCTAATAATTCACCCCTCCACTTT.